This T cell receptor (beta chain) was sequenced for a study of cytomegalovirus exposure and HLA in healthy donors (dated by TCRdb to 2016 to 2017). About the study as a whole: In an earlier analysis of fewer than 750 of the donors, around 300 Gb of sequence data and 117 million unique TCR beta sequences from about 179 million T cells were reported. An early release that covered about 600 HLA-typed donors contained about 290 gigabases of sequencing data and approximately 85 million unique TCR sequences. Of the 398 genotyped donors, over 70% fell in the genetic ancestry cluster associated with self-reported Caucasian donors. The study was designed to test whether signatures of past pathogen exposure could be identified by cataloging public T cell receptors. Using immunosequencing, the study profiled T cell repertoires from about 650 subjects and related those repertoires to cytomegalovirus serostatus. A separate validation cohort of roughly 120 different subjects was used in addition to the approximately 700-subject first cohort. The study combined high-throughput TCR immunosequencing, statistical association of individual TCRs with disease status, and machine learning to predict cytomegalovirus infection status. A later analysis re-examined previously published TCR beta repertoires from 610 or so donors and added high-resolution HLA genotyping to investigate patterns of TCR occurrence. The later analysis used no new phenotypic data to find candidate immune exposures, relying instead on TCR beta sequences and their occurrence across donors. An earlier analysis of nearly 600 of the donors applied high-throughput TCR beta sequencing to assess whether each TCR beta V gene segment acted as functional or pseudogenic. Donor age, sex, ethnicity and CMV serostatus were compiled together with the repertoire data. A later genetic analysis took genome-wide SNP genotypes for about three fifths of the roughly 700 donors and used that subset as a discovery cohort. Every repertoire in the discovery cohort had been generated on one and the same sequencing platform. HLA typing covered class I and class II loci at four-digit resolution. Typing coverage differed by locus: A, B, C, DRB1 and DQB1 were typed in roughly 620-640 donors, DQA1 in 522, DPA1 in over 600, and DPB1 in just under 490. Because of strong linkage in the cohort, five DR-DQ haplotypes were treated as single units for association and clustering. Among 300 to 450 genotyped donors of the cohort, an average of approximately 230,000 unique TCR beta nucleotide sequences were sequenced per donor, around 20% of them non-productive.

The cohort was made up of several hundred healthy bone marrow donors. At the time of sampling, every cohort member was nominally healthy, though immune exposures that went unrecorded were likely present. The donor was CMV seropositive and belonged to the group of over 250 seropositive cohort members. A peripheral blood sample was provided by each donor, and peripheral blood mononuclear cells were used for TCR beta sequencing. The Qiagen DNeasy Blood Extraction Kit was used to extract genomic DNA from the blood cell samples. Summary of the overall study and its limitations: Three of the identified cytomegalovirus-associated TCR beta chains were confirmed in vitro to be specific for cytomegalovirus antigens. According to the authors, the approach could potentially be generalized to other disease states and immunological phenotypes. The earlier analysis of approximately 540 of the donors excluded some 16 rarely observed V segments, including chromosome 9 orphons, because counts were too low. The only immune exposure information available for the cohort was CMV serostatus. Most TCR sequences were seen in very few donors, while some public TCRs were found in many individuals. Correlated functional status among segregating V segments might reflect linkage disequilibrium, but an unknown experimental factor could not be ruled out. A further reported finding was that TCR beta sequences accurately predicted the HLA-A and HLA-B alleles for most subjects in the first cohort. Most CMV-associated TCR beta chains appeared to be HLA-restricted in a later analysis, and the HLA associations seemed to be driven largely by CMV exposure. A cluster of highly shared sequence variants was judged likely to represent a technical artifact of the sequencing pipeline. In a later analysis, 16,951 TCR beta sequences were associated with specific HLA alleles at a false discovery rate of 0.05. In a later analysis, several top co-occurrence clusters were reported to appear linked to parvovirus B19, influenza, CMV and Epstein-Barr virus. A later genetic analysis reported fewer N-insertions in productive TCRs among donors in an Asian-associated ancestry cluster than the roughly 700-donor mean. In a later analysis, TCR association rates were found to vary across HLA loci, with the most associated TCRs seen for DRB1 alleles and the fewest for HLA-C alleles. HLA typing was unavailable for some donors at each locus, so association tests used only the typed subset. In an earlier analysis of fewer than 750 of the donors, most TCR beta V segments were observed in productive rearrangements about 87% or about 30% of the time, broadly matching IMGT annotations. A later genetic analysis associated a missense DCLRE1C variant with V-gene and J-gene trimming of TCR beta chains, and an independent cohort replicated the association. In a later analysis, HLA-associated TCR beta chains showed more clonal expansion and lower generation probabilities than non-associated chains that were equally common. When HLA alleles, especially DR and DQ, strongly co-occurred, attributing TCR associations to individual alleles was difficult. The presence/absence analyses assumed that sequencing depth was roughly uniform across donors, and that assumption may not be true. The 87-base-pair reads could not distinguish some IMGT-functional V segments, including TRBV6-2 and TRBV6-3, so those segments were excluded. The classifier was reported to diagnose cytomegalovirus status with high specificity and sensitivity in both the original cohort and the validation cohort. The study listed 150 to 200 TCR beta chains as associated with cytomegalovirus. In this cohort, only TCR beta chains were sequenced, and detectable features were limited by the absence of alpha or paired-chain data.

To note about this clone: The clone's antigen remains unknown. There are no base qualities to consult, and no much larger clone falls within one base.

Receptor amplification or capture employed the immunoSEQ multiplex PCR assay. For the multiplex PCR, a mixture combining 60 forward primers for TCR Vbeta segments and 13 reverse primers for TCR Jbeta segments was used. The CDR3 region of rearranged TCR beta genes was amplified from genomic DNA with a multiplex PCR assay. The amplified TCR beta libraries were sequenced on the Illumina HiSeq System as 87-base-pair reads. On the authors' methods: A later analysis tallied around 82 million unique TCR beta chains across the approximately 670 repertoires, and about 10 million of those chains were shared by two or more donors. Raw reads were error-corrected and collapsed into unique sequences with a nearest-neighbor algorithm that merged closely related sequences to remove PCR and sequencing errors. Alignment of CDR3 sequences to IMGT reference sequences was used to assign V, D and J gene segments. For a sequence to be retained, a match of at least six nucleotides to both a V gene segment and a J gene segment was required. A rearrangement was called productive if the CDR3 had no stop codons and remained in frame with V and J, and every other rearrangement was called non-productive. CDR3 was defined according to IMGT convention as the region running from the second conserved V-encoded cysteine to the conserved J-encoded phenylalanine. The earlier analysis of about 590 of the donors excluded sequences that lacked an unambiguous match to a single V gene segment. In an earlier analysis of approximately 590 of the donors, V segments were called functional above 56.7% productive rearrangements and were called segregating when the between-donor standard deviation exceeded 5%. A statistical classification framework was built to diagnose cytomegalovirus status from the catalog of TCR beta chain sequences. A later analysis assigned V and J genes by comparing TCR nucleotide sequences with IMGT/GENE-DB human TR gene sequences. Using the TCRdist pipeline, a later analysis assigned CDR3 sequences along with most-parsimonious VDJ recombination scenarios. In a later analysis, each TCR beta chain was defined by its CDR3 amino acid sequence together with its V-gene family, and reads without a unique V-gene family were excluded. In a later analysis, 450 to 600 highly shared, low-generation-probability nucleotide sequences were removed to address suspected cross-contamination and a sequencing artifact. For each public chain, a later analysis derived a clonal expansion index from normalized ranks of inferred template counts within each repertoire. In a later analysis, generation probabilities were computed using a VDJ recombination model fitted to out-of-frame rearrangements, and the results were checked against IGoR. In a later analysis, TCR-TCR, TCR-HLA and TCR-CMV co-occurrence was scored with hypergeometric tests, and a repertoire-size bias correction was applied to TCR pairs. In a later analysis, false discovery rates were estimated by permuting HLA or CMV assignments 20 times. A later analysis grouped co-occurring TCRs with DBSCAN, adding TCRdist sequence similarity when clustering within HLA-allele-positive subsets. Repertoires with fewer than 30,000 or more than 120,000 public chains, plus five repertoires with anomalous nucleotide sharing, were excluded from co-occurrence clustering. TCRdb limited this immuneACCESS table to in-frame rearrangements with V and J called. A share of clones is missing; checked studies link under half to unresolved V genes, and the rest is unexplained. Clone size and the V and J calls come from that table; the DNA yielded D and trimming. This sample gives some 120,000 clones in total; more than 75% of them show up just once. In total, the top ten clones hold around 12% of the sample.

Via the germline V gene, CDR1 is SGHDT and CDR2 YYEEEE. V loses 5 bases of germline sequence and J loses 3 bases, and the interval between the two ends is 6 bases. Taken from cysteine to phenylalanine, the CDR3 has 11 residues. The sequence is cut down to CDR3 DNA, 33 bases in frame from base 1. Sample: PBMCs. This receptor chain uses TRBV5-6 and TRBJ2-7; perhaps TRBD2 is the D gene, with 5 bases matching. The clonotype was recovered from a woman aged 40 to 50 in good health and CMV-seropositive. The CDR3 reads CASSRDYEQYF. The DNA sequence is TGTGCCAGCAGTCGGGACTACGAGCAGTACTTC.